A single sample gave rise to the 5 T cell receptor beta chains below, sequenced in a study of T cells in Graves' hyperthyroidism and ophthalmopathy. RNA transcripts provided the source from which TCR beta CDR3 regions were amplified. Using the HTBI primer set, a first-round RT-PCR was run on the TCR CDR3. TCRdb fed the multiplex PCR reads into MiXCR, producing one record per CDR3 protein. The sample carries 800,000 or so distinct CDR3 sequences, approximately 40% recorded once. Specimen: blood. These receptors all come from a man between 18 and 29 years old with Graves' hyperthyroidism.

This clonotype has ten or more counts. V usage is TRBV7-8 and J usage is TRBJ2-7; 8 nucleotides agree with TRBD1. V trimming: 5 bases; J trimming: 4 bases; junction bases outside the gene matches: 4. The CDR3 spans 13 residues. The germline gives CDR1 SGHVS, CDR2 FQNEAQ. DNA for the CDR3: TGTGCCAGCAGCCATGGACAGGGTTACGAGCAGTACTTC. It translates to CASSHGQGYEQYF. Filled out from reference TRBV7-8 and TRBJ2-7, the complete variable domain reads GAGVSQSPRYKVAKRGQDVALRCDPISGHVSLFWYQQALGQGPEFLTYFQNEAQLDKSGLPSDRFFAERPEGSVSTLKIQRTQQEDSAVYLCASSHGQGYEQYFGPGTRLTVT.

V is TRBV10-3 and J is TRBJ1-6; D uncertain. Deletions cut 7 bases from V and 7 bases from J, with 8 bases between. Germline V gene lookup returns CDR1 ENHRY and CDR2 SYGVKD. The length of the CDR3 is 12 residues. CDR3 in amino acids: CAIKERNSPLHF. The DNA for the CDR3 is TGTGCCATCAAGGAGCGGAATTCACCCCTCCACTTT.

V gene TRBV10-2 combines with J gene TRBJ2-7; D possibly corresponds to TRBD2 (6 bases). V was trimmed by 3 bases and J by 6 bases, leaving 12 bases between them. Germline V lookup: CDR1 WSHSY, CDR2 SAAADI. The CDR3 has 13 residues. The CDR3 DNA reads TGCGCCAGCAGTGAAAGGGGAGGCCTCGAGCAGTACTTC. Translating it yields CASSERGGLEQYF.

About this clonotype: One junction end does not reproduce the germline sequence, and a read error may be involved. This sequence joins TRBV10-3 and TRBJ2-7; 9 bases are shared with TRBD2. Germline CDR1 and CDR2: ENHRY and SYGVKD. This CDR3 has 14 amino acids. CDR3 protein: CASSFGTSTHEQYF. CDR3 nucleotide sequence: TGTGCCAGCAGTTTCGGGACTAGCACCCACGAGCAGTACTTC.

The chain recombines TRBV19 with TRBJ2-7; D not resolved. V dropped 1 base and J dropped 1 base, with 8 bases sitting between them. CDR3 length: 14 amino acids. CDR1 and CDR2 from the germline V gene are LNHDA and SQIVND (reference sequence). CDR3 DNA sequence: TGTGCCAGTAGTATAGCTGAGGCGTCCTACGAGCAGTACTTC. This codes for CASSIAEASYEQYF.